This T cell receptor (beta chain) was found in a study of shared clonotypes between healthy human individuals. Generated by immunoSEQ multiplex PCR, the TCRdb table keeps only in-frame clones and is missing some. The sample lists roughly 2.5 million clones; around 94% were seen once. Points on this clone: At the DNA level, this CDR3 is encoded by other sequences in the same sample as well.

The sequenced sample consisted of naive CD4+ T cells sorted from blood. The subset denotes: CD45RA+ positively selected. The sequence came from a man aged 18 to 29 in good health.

The CDR3 reads CASSPTGETQYF. The DNA for the CDR3 is TGCGCCAGCAGCCCGACAGGCGAGACCCAGTACTTC. This sequence joins TRBV5-1 and TRBJ2-5, with TRBD1 as a possible D gene (6 bases). Germline values: CDR1 SGHRS, CDR2 YFSETQ. This CDR3 has 12 amino acids. The V gene lost 4 bases and the J gene lost 5 bases, with 9 bases spanning the gap.